These 32 T cell receptor beta chains share one sample of origin, sequenced in a study of CD8+ T cells in alopecia areata. Reverse transcription of extracted RNA yielded cDNA, which provided the sequencing template. TCRdb's copy holds only in-frame clones and misses some; the assay was immunoSEQ multiplex PCR. The sample holds roughly 190,000 clones, about 65% seen once. Noted treatment: oral pan-JAK inhibitor, 5-10 mg twice daily. The source material was CD4+ T cells sorted from blood, sampled at roughly week 49, from a patient treated with tofacitinib. Receptor source: a human donor with alopecia areata.

The chain employs TRBV7-2 and TRBJ1-1; 7 bases align to TRBD1. J lost 1 base, V lost 2 bases, and 7 bases had no gene match. The CDR3 has 16 residues. Germline assignment: CDR1 SGHTA and CDR2 FQGNSA. The CDR3 coding sequence is TGTGCCAGCAGCTTACTTATGGCAGGGGGGAACACTGAAGCTTTCTTT. Translated, it gives CASSLLMAGGNTEAFF. Full variable domain (missing parts from reference TRBV7-2 and TRBJ1-1): GAGVSQSPSNKVTEKGKDVELRCDPISGHTALYWYRQSLGQGLEFLIYFQGNSAPDKSGLPSDRFSAERTGGSVSTLTIQRTQQEDSAVYLCASSLLMAGGNTEAFFGQGTRLTVV.

The chain recombines TRBV30 with TRBJ1-2; 7 nucleotides align to TRBD1. CDR1 and CDR2 from the germline V gene are GTSNPN and SVGIG (reference sequence). The CDR3 totals 15 residues. The ends lost 3 bases at V and 2 bases at J; junction bases unmatched: 9. The CDR3 region has the DNA TGTGCCTGGAGCAGCCCAGGGGGTATGAACTATGGCTACACCTTC. Translated, it gives CAWSSPGGMNYGYTF.

V is TRBV9 and J is TRBJ1-1; 8 positions agree with TRBD1. The trim removed 4 bases at V and 1 base at J, leaving 6 bases unmatched. CDR1 and CDR2 (germline): SGDLS, YYNGEE. The CDR3 spans 15 residues. The DNA for the CDR3 is TGTGCCAGCAGCCCCAGGACAGGGCCGAACACTGAAGCTTTCTTT. Protein sequence: CASSPRTGPNTEAFF.

The V gene is TRBV29-1, the J gene TRBJ1-4, with TRBD1 as a possible D gene (6 bases). The CDR3 contains 13 residues. Germline V gene sequence: CDR1 SQVTM, CDR2 ANQGSEA. Trimming took off 2 bases at V and 8 bases at J, with 12 bases between the two ends. The CDR3 reads CSVERGIGEKLFF. The CDR3, as DNA: TGCAGCGTTGAAAGGGGGATTGGGGAAAAACTGTTTTTT.

The chain uses TRBV2 and TRBJ1-6, with 10 bases fitting TRBD1. CDR1 SNHLY and CDR2 FYNNEI come from the germline V gene. J was trimmed by 9 bases and V by 3 bases; bases with no gene match: 5. This CDR3 is 15 amino acids long. The CDR3 nucleotides read TGTGCCAGCAGTGAGCCGGGACAGGGGCTTTCACCCCTCCACTTT. Encoded protein: CASSEPGQGLSPLHF. Supplemented by reference TRBV2 and TRBJ1-6, the full variable domain reads EPEVTQTPSHQVTQMGQEVILRCVPISNHLYFYWYRQILGQKVEFLVSFYNNEISEKSEIFDDQFSVERPDGSNFTLKIRSTKLEDSAMYFCASSEPGQGLSPLHFGNGTRLTVT.

This clone appeared once. The V and J genes are TRBV5-1 and TRBJ2-7; the D gene could be TRBD1 or TRBD2 (5 bases each). This CDR3 comprises 16 residues. Germline values: CDR1 SGHRS, CDR2 YFSETQ. V dropped 0 bases and J dropped 3 bases, with 16 bases sitting between them. The DNA for the CDR3 is TGCGCCAGCAGCTTGGGGGACGGCTTGGGGAACTACGAGCAGTACTTC. This gives the protein CASSLGDGLGNYEQYF.

This clone was counted many times. The rearrangement links TRBV5-1 to TRBJ2-6; unclear D gene. The germline V gene has CDR1 SGHRS and CDR2 YFSETQ. This CDR3 comprises 16 residues. V lost 3 bases and J lost 0, with 10 bases in between. CDR3 region: CASSSDLSSGANVLTF. The CDR3 DNA follows: TGCGCCAGCAGCTCAGACCTCAGCTCTGGGGCCAACGTCCTGACTTTC.

The rearrangement uses TRBV7-8 and TRBJ2-3; TRBD1 aligns across 8 bases. Per the germline V gene, CDR1 is SGHVS and CDR2 is FQNEAQ. V was pared by 3 bases and J by 4 bases, with 6 bases of the junction left unmatched. This CDR3 spans 15 amino acids. The CDR3: CASSFSDRGSDTQYF. The CDR3, as DNA: TGTGCCAGCAGCTTCTCCGACAGGGGATCAGATACGCAGTATTTT.

Notes on this clone: This sample includes further DNA sequences coding for the same CDR3. Here the CDR3 reads CASSLEDTQYF. The CDR3 nucleotides are TGCGCCAGCAGCTTGGAAGATACGCAGTATTTT. The chain carries TRBV5-1 and TRBJ2-3, with D uncertain. This CDR3 is built from 11 residues. Germline CDR1 reads SGHRS; CDR2 reads YFSETQ. Trimming cost V 0 bases and J 5 bases, with 1 base left between them.

Concerning this clone: The same CDR3 can be traced to other DNA sequences in this sample. The chain links TRBV29-1 to TRBJ1-2; D is unresolved. Germline CDR1 reads SQVTM; CDR2 reads ANQGSEA. The CDR3 spans 11 residues. V was shortened by 3 bases and J by 5 bases, with 7 bases between the two germline ends. CDR3 nucleotides: TGCAGCGTTGAGGGAGGGTATGGCTACACCTTC. Amino acid sequence: CSVEGGYGYTF. Looking up the rest from reference TRBV29-1 and TRBJ1-2 gives the full variable domain: SAVISQKPSRDICQRGTSLTIQCQVDSQVTMMFWYRQQPGQSLTLIATANQGSEATYESGFVIDKFPISRPNLTFSTLTVSNMSPEDSSIYLCSVEGGYGYTFGSGTRLTVV.

This sequence joins TRBV9 and TRBJ2-6, with D unclear. The CDR3 consists of 18 residues. Deletions cut 3 bases from V and 1 base from J, with 17 bases between. Germline CDR1 and CDR2: SGDLS and YYNGEE. In DNA form, the CDR3 reads TGTGCCAGCAGCGCGTACCCCTCCTCTAGATCTGGGGCCAACGTCCTGACTTTC. Protein sequence: CASSAYPSSRSGANVLTF.

V usage is TRBV5-1 and J usage is TRBJ1-1, with a weak D call TRBD1 (5 bases). V shed 7 bases and J shed 5 bases, with 9 bases lying between them. The CDR3 has 11 residues. Looked up from germline, CDR1 is SGHRS and CDR2 is YFSETQ. The CDR3, as DNA: TGCGCCAGCGGGCAGGGTACTGAAGCTTTCTTT. It codes for CASGQGTEAFF.

There are a few counts of this clone. The chain combines TRBV5-4 with TRBJ2-5, with 9 positions matching TRBD2. Judging by the DNA end, TRBJ2-7 fits better; the J call may be wrong. The CDR3 sequence is 15 residues long. Germline CDR1 reads SGHNT; CDR2 reads YYREEE (reference sequence). CDR3 DNA: TGTGCCAGCAGCTTGGGTAGCGGGGGACCTTACGAGCAGTACTTC. The encoded protein is CASSLGSGGPYEQYF.

CDR3 loop: CASSALSNQPQHF. DNA for the CDR3: TGTGCCAGCAGTGCCCTAAGCAATCAGCCCCAGCATTTT. The rearrangement uses TRBV6-5 and TRBJ1-5; D remains ambiguous. The germline V and J ends were trimmed by 5 bases and 1 base, with 6 bases remaining between them. Germline V CDR1 and CDR2: MNHEY, SVGAGI. This CDR3 has 13 residues.

This clone appeared many times. Different DNA sequences within this sample yield the same CDR3. V is TRBV6-6 and J is TRBJ1-1; no reliable D call. The CDR3 contains 12 residues. The germline V and J ends were trimmed by 5 bases and 5 bases, with 9 bases remaining between them. CDR1 is MNHNY and CDR2 is SVGAGI in the germline V gene (reference sequence). The CDR3 loop is CASSTRTTEAFF. The DNA for the CDR3 is TGTGCCAGCAGTACTCGAACGACTGAAGCTTTCTTT.

The chain employs TRBV30 and TRBJ2-5; D might be TRBD2 (5 bases). Per germline, CDR1 GTSNPN and CDR2 SVGIG (reference sequence). Trimming cost V 0 bases and J 1 base, with 12 bases left between them. This CDR3 has 15 residues. CDR3 bases: TGTGCCTGGAGTGTGAGCAGGACTTTCCAAGAGACCCAGTACTTC. Translated, it gives CAWSVSRTFQETQYF.

This chain joins TRBV27 and TRBJ1-2, with 7 bases matching TRBD1. The germline gives CDR1 MNHEY, CDR2 SMNVEV (reference sequence). The CDR3 spans 15 residues. Unmatched junction bases numbered 12, after V lost 7 bases and J lost 4 bases. CDR3 coding DNA: TGTGCCAGCACCTTCAAGGGGGGACAGCTCTATGGCTACACCTTC. It translates to CASTFKGGQLYGYTF.

With regard to this clone: Other DNA variants within this sample encode the same CDR3. The rearrangement links TRBV7-2 to TRBJ1-2; TRBD1 agrees at 7 bases. Per germline, CDR1 SGHTA and CDR2 FQGNSA. V shed 5 bases and J 1 base; nucleotides not matched to a gene: 7. The CDR3 loop spans 15 amino acids. CDR3 amino acids: CASSPGTAHNYGYTF. The CDR3 DNA follows: TGTGCCAGCAGCCCAGGGACAGCGCATAACTATGGCTACACCTTC.

The chain joins TRBV29-1 to TRBJ1-1, with D tentatively TRBD1 (6 bases). Per germline, CDR1 SQVTM and CDR2 ANQGSEA. The CDR3 extends over 13 amino acids. Trimming removed 7 bases from V and 1 base from J, with 13 bases in between. The CDR3 coding sequence is TGCAGCGGTCGGGACAACTCGAACACTGAAGCTTTCTTT. As protein: CSGRDNSNTEAFF.

V usage is TRBV23-1 and J usage is TRBJ1-4; D unclear. TRBV23-1 is identified as an open reading frame with a role that is uncertain. The CDR3 has 12 amino acids. Trimming removed 4 bases from V and 7 bases from J, with 7 bases in between. The CDR3 is CASSLLIEKLFF. The CDR3 bases are TGCGCCAGCAGTCTACTGATTGAAAAACTGTTTTTT.

The V and J genes are TRBV6-6 and TRBJ1-1; 9 bases agree with TRBD1. V shed 10 bases and J 3 bases; nucleotides not matched to a gene: 9. Germline V gene data show CDR1 as MNHNY and CDR2 as SVGAGI (reference sequence). CDR3 size: 14 residues. DNA of the CDR3: TGTGCCACCCACAGGGGGCCGGGGGACACTGAAGCTTTCTTT. Its translation is CATHRGPGDTEAFF.

The chain combines TRBV10-3 with TRBJ1-4, with D unresolved. Per germline, CDR1 ENHRY and CDR2 SYGVKD. V was trimmed by 3 bases and J by 8 bases, leaving 10 bases between them. The CDR3 length is 13 residues. The DNA of the CDR3 is TGTGCCATCAGTGATGGGATCGGGGAAAAACTGTTTTTT. It codes for CAISDGIGEKLFF.

There are a few counts of this clone. This chain joins TRBV25-1 and TRBJ1-2; 7 nucleotides align to TRBD1. V lost 2 bases and J lost 8; bases outside the gene matches: 8. Germline CDR1 MGHDK, CDR2 SYGVNS. The CDR3 length is 14 residues. The CDR3 region is CASSERQGRGGYTF. The CDR3, as DNA: TGTGCCAGCAGTGAACGACAGGGCAGAGGAGGCTACACCTTC.

The gene calls are TRBV30 and TRBJ2-2; D is undetermined. The ends were cut back, 0 bases at V and 0 bases at J, with 8 bases in the middle. There are 15 residues in the CDR3. Germline V gene lookup returns CDR1 GTSNPN and CDR2 SVGIG (reference sequence). CDR3 residues: CAWSVHRANTGELFF. The CDR3 DNA follows: TGTGCCTGGAGTGTACACCGTGCGAACACCGGGGAGCTGTTTTTT.

This chain connects TRBV25-1 to TRBJ1-1; 7 bases align to TRBD1. CDR1 MGHDK and CDR2 SYGVNS come from the germline V gene. Trimming removed 4 bases from V and 4 bases from J; junction bases left unmatched: 9. CDR3 length equals 15 residues. In DNA form, the CDR3 reads TGTGCCAGCAGTGGCCACAGGGGATTCGGCACTGAAGCTTTCTTT. Amino acid sequence: CASSGHRGFGTEAFF. The whole variable domain, filled in from reference TRBV25-1 and TRBJ1-1, reads EADIYQTPRYLVIGTGKKITLECSQTMGHDKMYWYQQDPGMELHLIHYSYGVNSTEKGDLSSESTVSRIRTEHFPLTLESARPSHTSQYLCASSGHRGFGTEAFFGQGTRLTVV.

Here the CDR3 DNA reads TGTGCCTGGAGTGTGACCATGAACACTGAAGCTTTCTTT. The encoded protein is CAWSVTMNTEAFF. V and J are TRBV30 and TRBJ1-1; no clear D gene. Trimming left V 0 bases short and J 0 bases short, with 5 bases between. CDR3 length equals 13 residues. Germline values: CDR1 GTSNPN, CDR2 SVGIG (reference sequence).

The J gene is TRBJ1-2, the V gene TRBV6-5; no firm D call. Trimming removed 0 bases from V and 5 bases from J, with 10 bases in between. The CDR3 has 14 residues. Germline CDR1 reads MNHEY; CDR2 reads SVGAGI. The CDR3 here is CASSYSSNSYGYTF. The CDR3 region has the DNA TGTGCCAGCAGTTACTCCTCCAACTCGTATGGCTACACCTTC.

The chain carries TRBV5-6 and TRBJ2-7, with TRBD1 matching 10 bases. The CDR3 totals 13 residues. V lost 4 bases, J lost 7 bases, and 5 bases stayed unmatched. The germline V gene encodes CDR1 SGHDT and CDR2 YYEEEE. The CDR3 loop reads CASSRDRGGEQYF. The DNA of the CDR3 is TGTGCCAGCAGCCGGGACAGGGGAGGTGAGCAGTACTTC. Drawing the rest from reference TRBV5-6 and TRBJ2-7, the complete variable domain is DAGVTQSPTHLIKTRGQQVTLRCSPKSGHDTVSWYQQALGQGPQFIFQYYEEEERQRGNFPDRFSGHQFPNYSSELNVNALLLGDSALYLCASSRDRGGEQYFGPGTRLTVT.

The chain has TRBV30 and TRBJ1-2; the match to TRBD1 covers 8 bases. V lost 2 bases, J lost 4 bases, and 9 bases stayed unmatched. Per the germline V gene, CDR1 is GTSNPN and CDR2 is SVGIG (reference sequence). This CDR3 has 15 residues. The chain's CDR3 is CAWSRVQGVRYGYTF. The CDR3 DNA is TGTGCCTGGAGTCGCGTACAGGGGGTTCGCTATGGCTACACCTTC.

V gene TRBV27 combines with J gene TRBJ1-1; D perhaps matches TRBD1 (6 bases). The CDR3 is made up of 13 amino acids. V lost 5 bases, J lost 4 bases, and 11 bases lay in between. Germline values: CDR1 MNHEY, CDR2 SMNVEV (reference sequence). CDR3 DNA: TGTGCCAGCAGTCCCCAGGGGCTCACTGAAGCTTTCTTT. It encodes CASSPQGLTEAFF.

The chain recombines TRBV6-5 with TRBJ2-3, with D hard to call. The germline gives CDR1 MNHEY, CDR2 SVGAGI. CDR3 length equals 15 residues. Trimming took off 8 bases at V and 0 bases at J, with 15 bases between the two ends. The CDR3, as DNA: TGTGCCAGCTCCTCGGGTGTATCTAGCACAGATACGCAGTATTTT. Translating it yields CASSSGVSSTDTQYF.

The chain recombines TRBV29-1 with TRBJ2-5; TRBD1 agrees at 8 bases. CDR3 length: 12 residues. V lost 5 bases and J lost 4; bases outside the gene matches: 3. Germline V gene data show CDR1 as SQVTM and CDR2 as ANQGSEA. The CDR3 protein is CSVYTGGETQYF. The DNA for the CDR3 is TGCAGCGTTTATACAGGGGGAGAGACCCAGTACTTC.